The entry below describes one T cell receptor beta chain. The sample has other DNA sequences that encode this CDR3 too. This CDR3 region has 13 residues. The germline CDR1 and CDR2 sequences are KGHSH and LQKENI. Trimming removed 2 bases from V and 2 bases from J, with 6 bases in between. Sequencing was performed with immunoSEQ multiplex PCR; in TCRdb, only in-frame clones are kept and a portion is missing. The profile covers around 100,000 clones, with over 65% appearing a single time and about 13% taken by the ten largest. The data derive from a study of blood T cell repertoires in COVID-19. Turning to the study itself: COVID-19 samples from acute and convalescent phases originated in the United States, Italy and Spain. Nucleic acid was either cDNA or gDNA, and it came from T cells, B-cell-depleted T cells, or PBMCs.

This TCR came from a human donor in a cohort sampled during active COVID-19. Sample: peripheral blood. This chain connects TRBV18 to TRBJ1-1, with a possible D match to TRBD1 (5 bases). The CDR3 loop reads CASSPTGNTEAFF. The CDR3 DNA follows: TGTGCCAGCTCACCAACAGGTAACACTGAAGCTTTCTTT.